This T cell receptor (beta chain) was found in a study of blood T cells in healthy people across ages. Primed by a sample-barcoded 5' primer and a J-beta primer mix, a second PCR proceeded for about 6 to 11 cycles. Each CDR3 protein is one row after TCRdb ran MiXCR on the 5' RACE reads. The sample lists about 680,000 distinct CDR3 sequences; roughly 49% were seen once. Material: blood. The source is a woman aged 55 to 70 in good health.

For the CDR3, the DNA is TGTGCCAGCAGACAGTCGAAGGAGACCCAGTACTTC. As protein: CASRQSKETQYF. This chain joins TRBV28 and TRBJ2-5; D is undetermined. The ends were cut back, 6 bases at V and 5 bases at J, with 10 bases in the middle. In germline, CDR1 is MDHEN, CDR2 SYDVKM. CDR3 length: 12 amino acids.